A selection of T cell receptor beta chains follows, all from one sample in a study of cytomegalovirus exposure and HLA in healthy donors. Sequencing was performed with immunoSEQ multiplex PCR; in TCRdb, only in-frame clones are kept and a portion is missing. The table records about 190,000 clones, about 77% of them present only once. Specimen: PBMCs. The receptors originated from a woman younger than 45 in good health and CMV-seropositive. CDR3s include the opening cysteine and the closing phenylalanine or tryptophan. Each record gives: V gene, D gene, J gene, clone size, CDR3 DNA, CDR3 protein. The D gene is left open where the match is weak. Size is stated for part of the rows, as once, few or many counts, or as a class when the clone is expanded.

>TRBV4-3|NA|TRBJ1-2|NA
TGCGCCAGCAGCCAAGTAGGACTGGGTGGCTACACCTTC
CASSQVGLGGYTF
>TRBV13|TRBD1|TRBJ2-7|NA
TGTGCCAGCGGGAGGACAGGGGGATTCTCCTACGAGCAGTACTTC
CASGRTGGFSYEQYF
>TRBV7-3|NA|TRBJ2-3|once
TGTGCCAGCAGCTTAGGATGGACTAGCACAGATACGCAGTATTTT
CASSLGWTSTDTQYF
>TRBV5-4|TRBD1|TRBJ1-1|few
TGTGCCAGCAGCTTGGTGACAGGGGGTGGTACTGAAGCTTTCTTT
CASSLVTGGGTEAFF
>TRBV4-3|TRBD1|TRBJ1-1|NA
TGCGCCAGCAGCCCGACAGGGGGAACTGAAGCTTTCTTT
CASSPTGGTEAFF
>TRBV11-2|NA|TRBJ1-2|NA
TGTGCCAGCCGCCCCGGGTTTTCCTATGGCTACACCTTC
CASRPGFSYGYTF
>TRBV5-1|NA|TRBJ1-1|few
TGCGCCAGCAGTCATAGGACAAAAGATGAGGCTTTCTTT
CASSHRTKDEAFF
>TRBV2|TRBD2|TRBJ2-5|NA
TGTGCCAGCAGTGAAGCGCTGAGCGGGACCCAAGAGACCCAGTACTTC
CASSEALSGTQETQYF
>TRBV6-6|NA|TRBJ2-7|few
TGTGCCAGCAGTCGACAGTCCTACGAGCAGTACTTC
CASSRQSYEQYF
>TRBV28|NA|TRBJ1-5|NA
TGTGCCAGCAGCACGGGACACCTTAGCAATCAGCCCCAGCATTTT
CASSTGHLSNQPQHF
>TRBV4-1|NA|TRBJ1-2|NA
TGCGCCAGCAGCCAGGGCCAGGGATTCTTCTATGGCTACACCTTC
CASSQGQGFFYGYTF
>TRBV28|NA|TRBJ1-1|NA
TGTGCCAGCAGTCAGCAACAGGGAATGACTGAAGCTTTCTTT
CASSQQQGMTEAFF
>TRBV30|NA|TRBJ1-1|NA
TGTGGGGGGGAGGGCTTGAACACTGAAGCTTTCTTT
CGGEGLNTEAFF
>TRBV28|TRBD1|TRBJ2-2|NA
TGTGCCAGCAGCCCACCTAGGGGGCATGGCACCGGGGAGCTGTTTTTT
CASSPPRGHGTGELFF
>TRBV6-6|NA|TRBJ1-2|NA
TGTGCCAGCAGTTATGGGCTGACCGGGAATAACTATGGCTACACCTTC
CASSYGLTGNNYGYTF
>TRBV27|NA|TRBJ1-3|once
TGTGCCAGCCGCCCCGAGGGAGGGAAAGGAAACACCATATATTTT
CASRPEGGKGNTIYF
>TRBV7-8|TRBD1|TRBJ1-3|NA
TGTGCCAGCAGCTTAGCCCGGGACAGGGGCTTAGACTCTGGAAACACCATATATTTT
CASSLARDRGLDSGNTIYF
>TRBV19|NA|TRBJ1-1|NA
TGTGCCAGTAGTATAGTTACGGGGAACACTGAAGCTTTCTTT
CASSIVTGNTEAFF
>TRBV4-2|NA|TRBJ1-1|NA
TGTGCCAGCAGCCAAGTGGTGGACAGCGATCCCTGGCCTTCGTGGACTGAAGCTTTCTTT
CASSQVVDSDPWPSWTEAFF
>TRBV18|TRBD1|TRBJ1-2|NA
TGTGCCAGCTCACCAGGGACAGGGGGCGATGGCTACACCTTC
CASSPGTGGDGYTF
>TRBV21-1|NA|TRBJ2-1|few
TGTGCCAGCAGCAAAGTTAAAGGGATCTGCGGGTTTAATGAGCAGTTCTTC
CASSKVKGICGFNEQFF
>TRBV28|TRBD1|TRBJ2-7|NA
TGTGCCAGCAGTTTTACCGACAGGGGGCGCGGCGAGCAGTACTTC
CASSFTDRGRGEQYF
>TRBV20-1|NA|TRBJ1-1|NA
TGCAGTGCTGGAGACGGTACTGAAGCTTTCTTT
CSAGDGTEAFF
>TRBV11-2|TRBD2|TRBJ2-1|NA
TGTGCCAGCAGCCCAAGGGGAGGGTCCTACAATGAGCAGTTCTTC
CASSPRGGSYNEQFF
>TRBV28|NA|TRBJ1-1|NA
TGTGCCAGCAGTTTATACGCAGGGTACACTGAAGCTTTCTTT
CASSLYAGYTEAFF
>TRBV5-5|NA|TRBJ1-2|NA
TGTGCCAGCAGCTTGCGGAGTTATGGCTACACCTTC
CASSLRSYGYTF
>TRBV30|NA|TRBJ2-3|NA
TGTGCCTGGAGTGTACCAGGGGTGAGCACAGATACGCAGTATTTT
CAWSVPGVSTDTQYF
>TRBV2|NA|TRBJ1-5|NA
TGTGCCAGCACCTCGGGAAAGGGTCAGCCCCAGCATTTT
CASTSGKGQPQHF
>TRBV29-1|TRBD2|TRBJ2-1|NA
TGCAGCGGAAGACTAGCGGGAGGTTTTAATGAGCAGTTCTTC
CSGRLAGGFNEQFF
>TRBV11-2|TRBD2|TRBJ2-7|once
TGTGCCAGCAGCTTAGTCCCGGTGACTAGCAGTTCCTACGAGCAGTACTTC
CASSLVPVTSSSYEQYF
>TRBV28|NA|TRBJ1-5|NA
TGTGCCAGCGGCCAGGCAGAGTTCGTTCAGCCCCAGCATTTT
CASGQAEFVQPQHF
>TRBV30|NA|TRBJ1-5|NA
TGTGCCTGTACCGGGACGGGGGGGTTGGGTCAGCCCCAGCATTTT
CACTGTGGLGQPQHF
>TRBV28|TRBD1|TRBJ1-5|once
TGTGCCAGCAGTCGGGACAGGGGAAGCAATCAGCCCCAGCATTTT
CASSRDRGSNQPQHF
>TRBV5-4|NA|TRBJ1-3|NA
TGTGCCAGCAGCTTGCGGGGGGGGATTGGAAACACCATATATTTT
CASSLRGGIGNTIYF
>TRBV7-2|TRBD2|TRBJ2-1|once
TGTGCCAGCAGCTTAGTGGGGACTAGCGGCTACAATGAGCAGTTCTTC
CASSLVGTSGYNEQFF
>TRBV15|NA|TRBJ2-7|NA
TGTGCCACCAGCGGCAGGGTAGCAGTGGGCGAGCAGTACTTC
CATSGRVAVGEQYF
>TRBV29-1|TRBD1|TRBJ2-7|NA
TGCAGCGCCGCAGGGGGCTCCTACGAGCAGTACTTC
CSAAGGSYEQYF
>TRBV2|NA|TRBJ1-6|once
TGTGGCGGGCAGGGGAGCTCCTATAATTCACCCCTCCACTTT
CGGQGSSYNSPLHF
>TRBV5-4|TRBD2|TRBJ2-5|NA
TGTGCCAGCAGCCCCCCCGCTAGCGGGGGGGAGACCCAGTACTTC
CASSPPASGGETQYF
>TRBV11-1|NA|TRBJ1-6|few
TGTGCCAGCAGCTTCGAAAAGGGGCTCGTTAATTCACCCCTCCACTTT
CASSFEKGLVNSPLHF
>TRBV9|TRBD1|TRBJ1-3|NA
TGTGCCAGCAGCGCTCCAGGAGGGACAGGGGGAAACACCATATATTTT
CASSAPGGTGGNTIYF
>TRBV7-9|TRBD2|TRBJ2-1|NA
TGTGCCAGCAGCGACGGGACTAGCGGGAGGAAATCCTACAATGAGCAGTTCTTC
CASSDGTSGRKSYNEQFF
>TRBV2|TRBD2|TRBJ2-2|NA
TGTGCCAGCACATTACTACTAGCGGGAGCTGGGGAGCTGTTTTTT
CASTLLLAGAGELFF